Listed below are T cell receptor beta chains from one sample, sequenced in a study of T cell repertoires in cytomegalovirus infection. Their antigens are not known. TCRdb passed the reads through MiXCR, listing each CDR3 protein once. This sample has some 310,000 distinct CDR3 sequences, with approximately 25% found just once. The specimen was cultured PBMCs, collected from culture after CMV antigen stimulation. The receptors were gathered from a human donor in good health (CMV status not recorded). Some clones in this sample may be carry-over from other donors' samples. Both conserved end residues are part of each CDR3. Each record gives: D gene, clone size, V gene, J gene, CDR3 length, CDR3 protein, CDR3 DNA. D genes are given only for firm matches. Expanded clones get a size class; other rows say once, few or many, or leave the size out.

NA	few	TRBV12-3/TRBV12-4	TRBJ2-2	13	CASSLQVSGELFF	TGTGCCAGCAGTCTCCAGGTATCCGGGGAGCTGTTTTTT
NA	many	TRBV28	TRBJ2-7	12	CASRNRGYEQYF	TGTGCCAGCAGGAATCGCGGATACGAGCAGTACTTC
TRBD2	NA	TRBV15	TRBJ2-3	16	CATSRDPAGGSNTQYF	TGTGCCACCAGCAGAGATCCAGCGGGAGGGTCGAATACGCAGTATTTT
NA	many	TRBV7-2	TRBJ1-2	15	CASSFGGLTQSGYTF	TGTGCCAGCAGCTTCGGAGGCCTCACTCAGTCTGGCTACACCTTC
TRBD1	few	TRBV6-2/TRBV6-3	TRBJ1-1	17	CASSYSRPGGLITEAFF	TGTGCCAGCAGTTACTCGAGGCCAGGGGGCCTCATCACTGAAGCTTTCTTT
TRBD2	NA	TRBV20-1	TRBJ2-1	17	CSAREGPGLAIWNEQFF	TGCAGTGCTAGAGAGGGGCCCGGACTAGCGATTTGGAATGAGCAGTTCTTC
NA	NA	TRBV6-5	TRBJ2-3	13	CASSYRPADTQYF	TGTGCCAGCAGTTACAGGCCCGCAGATACGCAGTATTTT
NA	NA	TRBV27	TRBJ1-5	14	CASSFQNSNQPQHF	TGTGCCAGCAGTTTTCAGAATAGCAATCAGCCCCAGCATTTT
NA	many	TRBV27	TRBJ2-1	14	CASSLHGPRGGQFF	TGTGCCAGCAGTTTACACGGGCCCAGGGGAGGGCAGTTCTTC
NA	NA	TRBV7-6	TRBJ2-7	17	CASSSGTGSAKRSEQYF	TGTGCCAGCAGCTCGGGGACGGGGAGTGCCAAGCGGTCCGAGCAGTACTTC
TRBD2	many	TRBV7-2	TRBJ2-3	18	CASSSNHPSGAIPDTQYF	TGTGCCAGCAGCTCAAACCACCCTAGCGGAGCAATTCCAGATACGCAGTATTTT
TRBD2	few	TRBV7-9	TRBJ2-7	15	CASSLTGGSMREQYF	TGTGCCAGCAGCTTAACGGGCGGGAGTATGAGGGAGCAGTACTTC
NA	many	TRBV7-2	TRBJ2-2	14	CASSSTMGTGELFF	TGTGCCAGCAGCTCCACTATGGGTACCGGGGAGCTGTTTTTT
NA	NA	TRBV6-5	TRBJ2-3	14	CASSYGGHSDTQYF	TGTGCCAGCAGTTACGGAGGACACTCTGATACGCAGTATTTT
TRBD2	many	TRBV12-3/TRBV12-4	TRBJ2-3	19	CASSFTRGTLAGASDTQYF	TGTGCCAGCAGCTTCACCCGGGGGACTCTAGCGGGAGCCTCAGATACGCAGTATTTT
TRBD1	NA	TRBV6-1	TRBJ1-2	15	CASSPKTGPSYGYTF	TGTGCCAGCAGTCCGAAGACAGGGCCAAGCTATGGCTACACCTTC
TRBD1	NA	TRBV6-1	TRBJ2-1	18	CASSERPVWDRNYNEQFF	TGTGCCAGCAGTGAGCGCCCTGTTTGGGACAGGAACTACAATGAGCAGTTCTTC
NA	many	TRBV7-2	TRBJ2-1	14	CASSPHPGYNEQFF	TGTGCCAGCAGCCCTCACCCGGGCTACAATGAGCAGTTCTTC
TRBD1	NA	TRBV20-1	TRBJ1-1	14	CSARYRQGSTEAFF	TGCAGTGCTAGATACAGACAGGGATCCACTGAAGCTTTCTTT
NA	NA	TRBV6-2/TRBV6-3	TRBJ2-7	13	CASSRTENYEQYF	TGTGCCAGCAGCAGGACAGAAAATTACGAGCAGTACTTC
NA	few	TRBV13	TRBJ1-1	16	CASSPKALGANTEAFF	TGTGCCAGCAGCCCTAAAGCCCTAGGGGCAAACACTGAAGCTTTCTTT
NA	few	TRBV24-1	TRBJ2-2	15	CATSDLSGGTGELFF	TGTGCCACCAGTGATTTGTCTGGGGGCACCGGGGAGCTGTTTTTT
NA	many	TRBV7-9	TRBJ1-1	14	CASSLGHGVTEAFF	TGTGCCAGCAGCTTAGGACACGGGGTCACTGAAGCTTTCTTT
TRBD2	few	TRBV19	TRBJ2-7	13	CATGLAANYEQYF	TGTGCCACCGGACTAGCGGCGAACTACGAGCAGTACTTC
NA	few	TRBV28	TRBJ1-2	14	CASSFGQGSRGYTF	TGTGCCAGCAGTTTTGGGCAGGGGAGTCGTGGCTACACCTTC
NA	NA	TRBV10-3	TRBJ1-2	14	CAISESINLGGYTF	TGTGCCATCAGTGAGTCGATCAATCTAGGTGGCTACACCTTC
NA	NA	TRBV20-1	TRBJ2-2	15	CSARAVGTNTGELFF	TGCAGTGCTAGAGCGGTGGGTACGAACACCGGGGAGCTGTTTTTT
NA	few	TRBV2	TRBJ1-6	15	CASSEAPRGRSPLHF	TGTGCCAGCAGTGAAGCGCCAAGGGGCAGGTCACCCCTCCACTTT
NA	many	TRBV7-6	TRBJ1-5	17	CASSSGAGGYSNQPQHF	TGTGCCAGCAGCAGCGGGGCCGGGGGGTATAGCAATCAGCCCCAGCATTTT
NA	NA	TRBV12-3/TRBV12-4	TRBJ2-3	15	CASSLRDFYTDTQYF	TGTGCCAGCAGCCTCCGGGACTTCTACACAGATACGCAGTATTTT
NA	NA	TRBV6-5	TRBJ1-1	14	CASSYYSLGTEAFF	TGTGCCAGCAGTTACTACTCGCTCGGGACTGAAGCTTTCTTT